This TCR beta chain was found in a study of T cells after yellow fever vaccination. Study-wide points: Compared with primary, the secondary response was weaker and peaked at day 5, not 15.

TCRdb analysed the 5' RACE reads with MiXCR anew, one entry per CDR3 protein. The sample contains approximately 610,000 distinct CDR3 sequences, approximately 16% of which appear only once. Notes on this clonotype: Its antigen remains unidentified.

Germline V lookup: CDR1 SGHRS, CDR2 YFSETQ. The ends were cut back, 7 bases at V and 5 bases at J, with 21 bases in the middle. CDR3 length: 15 residues. The sequence derives from a young man who received the YFV17D yellow fever vaccine. The chain has TRBV5-1 and TRBJ2-5; D is ambiguous. The sample consisted of PBMCs, taken 4 to 6 days after the first yellow fever vaccination. The CDR3 DNA reads TGCGCCAGCTCGTTGGGTCCTGTCCTTGGGGAGACCCAGTACTTC. Its protein is CASSLGPVLGETQYF.